The 5 T cell receptor beta chains in this list originate from one sample, sequenced in a study of blood T cells in healthy people across ages. A second PCR, run for about 6 to 11 cycles, used a sample-barcoded 5' primer plus a J-beta primer mix. TCRdb independently ran MiXCR on the 5' RACE reads; one entry per CDR3 protein. The sample yields 700,000 or so distinct CDR3 sequences, approximately 40% seen once. The sequencing sample was made of blood. Receptors were obtained from an elderly man in good health.

The chain links TRBV20-1 to TRBJ2-1; 11 nucleotides align to TRBD2. V was pared by 6 bases and J by 3 bases, with 10 bases of the junction left unmatched. CDR3 length: 16 residues. The V gene's germline CDR1 is DFQATT and CDR2 SNEGSKA (reference sequence). The CDR3 nucleotides read TGCAGTGCCGGGAGACTAGCGGGATTACGCTACAATGAGCAGTTCTTC. Its protein is CSAGRLAGLRYNEQFF.

The chain links TRBV5-4 to TRBJ1-2; possibly TRBD1 for D (6 bases). V was shortened by 1 base and J by 7 bases, with 14 bases between the two germline ends. This CDR3 has 14 residues. CDR1 and CDR2 (germline): SGHNT, YYREEE (reference sequence). The CDR3 loop is CASSLNRAPGGYTF. The CDR3, as DNA: TGTGCCAGCAGCTTGAACAGGGCCCCGGGTGGCTACACCTTC.

This clonotype has just a few counts. This chain links TRBV12-3 or TRBV12-4 with TRBJ1-2; possible D gene TRBD1, 5 bases. The CDR3 has 14 residues. V shed 1 base and J shed 4 bases, with 10 bases lying between them. The CDR3 region is CASSLDRWSYGYTF. In DNA, the CDR3 is TGTGCCAGCAGTTTAGACAGGTGGTCCTATGGCTACACCTTC.

This clonotype has more than one count but fewer than ten. The chain couples TRBV27 to TRBJ2-1; D not resolved. There are 13 residues in the CDR3. Germline V gene data show CDR1 as MNHEY and CDR2 as SMNVEV (reference sequence). Trimming stripped 5 bases from V and 9 bases from J, with 14 bases between. This chain's CDR3 is CASSPTRLGEQFF. The DNA for the CDR3 is TGTGCCAGCAGTCCTACTCGGCTGGGTGAGCAGTTCTTC.

The chain has TRBV7-2 and TRBJ1-2, with no clear D. CDR3 size: 13 residues. The germline gives CDR1 SGHTA, CDR2 FQGNSA. The V end lost 1 base, the J end lost 7 bases, and 10 bases lay between the germline ends. CDR3 coding DNA: TGTGCCAGCAGCTTAGTTATGGCTGGTGGCTACACCTTC. Amino acids: CASSLVMAGGYTF.